Given below is one T cell receptor beta chain in context. The antigen remains undetermined. The junction had 12 bases not matched to a gene; V was cut back by 7 bases and J by 8 bases. The CDR3 totals 15 residues. The germline CDR1 and CDR2 sequences are SGHAT and FQNNGV. The data were taken from a study of T cell responses to AZD1222 COVID-19 vaccine. Study findings and constraints: Epitopes outside B.1.351 and B.1.1.7 mutated regions reportedly drew nearly half of spike TCRs. Researchers took repertoire samples only after the peak T cell response had come.

Clones were read by immunoSEQ multiplex PCR, and TCRdb kept only the in-frame ones, dropping some. Of roughly 120,000 clones detected, approximately 88% appear once; the ten largest clones hold over 15%. The sequenced sample was peripheral blood, obtained on day 0 of MenACWY control vaccination. The genes are TRBV11-2 and TRBJ2-1; TRBD2 aligns across 9 bases. This sequence was found in an adult in good health. In DNA, the CDR3 is TGTGCCAGCACGGGCCTAGCGGGAAATCGTTATGAGCAGTTCTTC. Protein sequence: CASTGLAGNRYEQFF.